This T cell receptor beta chain was identified in a study of blood T cell repertoires in COVID-19. Study processing details: Reference gene primers were amplified, and this amplification served to estimate nucleated cell counts. The table came from immunoSEQ multiplex PCR; TCRdb's copy has only in-frame clones and leaves some out. The V and J calls and clone size are taken from that table; D and trimming were inferred from the DNA. Among 90,000 to 120,000 clones, nearly 90% were seen once, and the ten largest hold less than 7.5%. The CDR3 has 15 amino acids. Deletions cut 7 bases from V and 3 bases from J, with 16 bases between. Germline V gene data show CDR1 as MNHEY and CDR2 as SVGAGI.

Sample: peripheral blood. This TCR was sampled from a woman aged 60-70 years with acute or convalescent COVID-19. The chain employs TRBV6-5 and TRBJ1-5; a possible D gene is TRBD1 (6 bases). The DNA of the CDR3 is TGTGCCAGCAAGGGCGCAGGGGCGGTCAATCAGCCCCAGCATTTT. This sequence encodes CASKGAGAVNQPQHF.